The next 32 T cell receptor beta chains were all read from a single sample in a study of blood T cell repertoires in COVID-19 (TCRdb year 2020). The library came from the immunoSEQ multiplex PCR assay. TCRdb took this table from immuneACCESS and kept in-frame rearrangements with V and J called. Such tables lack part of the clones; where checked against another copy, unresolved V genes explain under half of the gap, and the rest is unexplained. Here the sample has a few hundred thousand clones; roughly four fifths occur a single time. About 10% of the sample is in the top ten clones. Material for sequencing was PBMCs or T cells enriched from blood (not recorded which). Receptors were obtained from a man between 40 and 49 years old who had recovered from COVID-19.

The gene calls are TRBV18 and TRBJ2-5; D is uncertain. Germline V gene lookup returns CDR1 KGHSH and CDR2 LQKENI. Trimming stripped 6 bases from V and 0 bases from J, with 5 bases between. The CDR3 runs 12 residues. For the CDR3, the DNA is TGTGCCAGCTCCCTGTACCAAGAGACCCAGTACTTC. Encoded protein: CASSLYQETQYF.

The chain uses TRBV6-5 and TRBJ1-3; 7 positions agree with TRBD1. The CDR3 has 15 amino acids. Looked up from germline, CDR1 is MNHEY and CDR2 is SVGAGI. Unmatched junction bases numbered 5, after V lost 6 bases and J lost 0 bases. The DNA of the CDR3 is TGTGCCAGCAGAACAGGGGCCAGCTCTGGAAACACCATATATTTT. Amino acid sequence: CASRTGASSGNTIYF.

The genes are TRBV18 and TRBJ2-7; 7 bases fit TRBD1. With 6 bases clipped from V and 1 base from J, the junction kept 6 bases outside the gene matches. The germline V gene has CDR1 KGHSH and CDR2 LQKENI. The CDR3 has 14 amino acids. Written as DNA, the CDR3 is TGTGCCAGCTCGTTGGGACAGAAATCCTACGAGCAGTACTTC. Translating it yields CASSLGQKSYEQYF.

CDR3 sequence reads: CASSLPGQPNTEAFF. Here the CDR3 DNA reads TGCGCCAGCAGCCTCCCGGGACAGCCGAACACTGAAGCTTTCTTT. This chain connects TRBV5-1 to TRBJ1-1, with 7 bases that match TRBD1. Germline values: CDR1 SGHRS, CDR2 YFSETQ. Trimming took 4 bases from V and 1 from J; bases not matched to a gene: 7. The CDR3 runs 15 residues. The entire variable domain, with the rest obtained from reference TRBV5-1 and TRBJ1-1, is as follows: KAGVTQTPRYLIKTRGQQVTLSCSPISGHRSVSWYQQTPGQGLQFLFEYFSETQRNKGNFPGRFSGRQFSNSRSEMNVSTLELGDSALYLCASSLPGQPNTEAFFGQGTRLTVV.

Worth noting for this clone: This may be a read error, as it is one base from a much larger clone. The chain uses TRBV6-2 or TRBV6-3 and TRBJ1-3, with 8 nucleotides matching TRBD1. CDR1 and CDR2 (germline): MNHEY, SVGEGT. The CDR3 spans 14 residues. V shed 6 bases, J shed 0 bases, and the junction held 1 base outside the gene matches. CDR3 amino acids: CASSTGGSGNTIYF. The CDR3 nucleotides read TGTGCCAGCAGCACAGGGGGCTCTGGAAACACCATATATTTT.

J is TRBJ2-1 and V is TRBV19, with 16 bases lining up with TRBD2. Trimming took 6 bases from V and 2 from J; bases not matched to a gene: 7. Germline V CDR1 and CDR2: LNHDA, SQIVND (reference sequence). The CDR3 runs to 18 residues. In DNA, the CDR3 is TGTGCCAGTAGCAGCGGGACTAGCGGGAGGGCCACCTACAATGAGCAGTTCTTC. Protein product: CASSSGTSGRATYNEQFF. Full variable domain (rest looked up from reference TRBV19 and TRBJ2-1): DGGITQSPKYLFRKEGQNVTLSCEQNLNHDAMYWYRQDPGQGLRLIYYSQIVNDFQKGDIAEGYSVSREKKESFPLTVTSAQKNPTAFYLCASSSGTSGRATYNEQFFGPGTRLTVL.

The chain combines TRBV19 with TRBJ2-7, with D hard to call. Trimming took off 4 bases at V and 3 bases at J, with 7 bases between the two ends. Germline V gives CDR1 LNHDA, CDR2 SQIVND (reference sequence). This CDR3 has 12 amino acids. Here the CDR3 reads CASSNRYYEQYF. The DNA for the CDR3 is TGTGCCAGTAGTAACCGGTACTACGAGCAGTACTTC.

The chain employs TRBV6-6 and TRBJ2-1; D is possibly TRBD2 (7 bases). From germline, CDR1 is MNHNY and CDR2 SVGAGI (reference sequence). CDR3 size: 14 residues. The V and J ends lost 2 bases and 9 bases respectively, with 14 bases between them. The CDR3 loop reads CASSYEGGPFEQFF. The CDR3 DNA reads TGTGCCAGCAGTTACGAGGGGGGGCCTTTTGAGCAGTTCTTC.

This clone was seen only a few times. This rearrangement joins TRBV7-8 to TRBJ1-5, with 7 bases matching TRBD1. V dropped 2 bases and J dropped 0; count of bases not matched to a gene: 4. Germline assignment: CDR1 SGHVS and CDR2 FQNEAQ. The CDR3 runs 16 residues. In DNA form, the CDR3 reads TGTGCCAGCAGCTTATGGGGACAGCATAGCAATCAGCCCCAGCATTTT. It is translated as CASSLWGQHSNQPQHF.

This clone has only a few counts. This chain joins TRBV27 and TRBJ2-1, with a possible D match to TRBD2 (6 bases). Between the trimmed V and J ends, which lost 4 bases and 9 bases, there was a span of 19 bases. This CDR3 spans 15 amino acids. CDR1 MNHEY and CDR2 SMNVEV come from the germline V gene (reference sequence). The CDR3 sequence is CASSWRGASSAEQFF. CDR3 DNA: TGTGCCAGCAGTTGGCGGGGCGCTTCTTCCGCTGAGCAGTTCTTC.

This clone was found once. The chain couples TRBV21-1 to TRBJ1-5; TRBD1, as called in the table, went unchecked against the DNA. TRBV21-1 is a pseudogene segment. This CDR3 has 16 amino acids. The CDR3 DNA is TGTGCCAGCCCCACGACCGAAACAGATCGCAATCAGCCCCAGCATTTT. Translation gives CASPTTETDRNQPQHF.

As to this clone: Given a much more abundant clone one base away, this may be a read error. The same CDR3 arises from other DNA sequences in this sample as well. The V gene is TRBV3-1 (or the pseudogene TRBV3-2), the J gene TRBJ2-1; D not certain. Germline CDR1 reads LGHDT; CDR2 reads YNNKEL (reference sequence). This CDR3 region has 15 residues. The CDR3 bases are TGTGCCAGCAGTCAAGGAACTTCGGTCTCCAATGAGCAGTTCTTC. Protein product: CASSQGTSVSNEQFF.

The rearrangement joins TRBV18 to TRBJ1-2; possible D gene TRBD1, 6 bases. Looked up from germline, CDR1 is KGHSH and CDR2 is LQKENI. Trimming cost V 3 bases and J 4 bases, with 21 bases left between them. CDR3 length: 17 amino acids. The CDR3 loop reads CASSPTSTGSLGYGYTF. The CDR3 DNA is TGTGCCAGCTCACCCACTTCCACAGGGTCCCTGGGCTATGGCTACACCTTC.

The CDR3 nucleotides read TGTGCCAGCAGCCTACAGGGGACTAATGAAAAACTGTTTTTT. This translates into CASSLQGTNEKLFF. The chain uses TRBV11-1 and TRBJ1-4, with 7 bases matching TRBD1. The J segment lost 2 bases and the V segment lost 5 bases, leaving 2 bases of the junction unmatched. This CDR3 has 14 residues. Germline CDR1 and CDR2: SGHAT and FQDESV (reference sequence).

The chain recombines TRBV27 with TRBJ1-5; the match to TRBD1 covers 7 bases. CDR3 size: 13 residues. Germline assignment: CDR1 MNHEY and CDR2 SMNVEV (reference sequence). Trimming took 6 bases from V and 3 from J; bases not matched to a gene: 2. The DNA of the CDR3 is TGTGCCAGCAGCACAGGGGCCAATCAGCCCCAGCATTTT. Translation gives CASSTGANQPQHF.

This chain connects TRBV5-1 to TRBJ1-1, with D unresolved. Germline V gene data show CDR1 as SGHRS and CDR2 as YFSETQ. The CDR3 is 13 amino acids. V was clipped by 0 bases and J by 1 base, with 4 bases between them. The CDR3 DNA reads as TGCGCCAGCAGCTTGGCAGAGAACACTGAAGCTTTCTTT. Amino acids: CASSLAENTEAFF.

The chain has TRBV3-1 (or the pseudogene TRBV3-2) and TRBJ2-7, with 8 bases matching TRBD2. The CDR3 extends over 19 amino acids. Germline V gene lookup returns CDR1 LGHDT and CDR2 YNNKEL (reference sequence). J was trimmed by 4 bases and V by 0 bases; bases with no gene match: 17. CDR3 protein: CASSQEVQRAGAPRYEQYF. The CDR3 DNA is TGTGCCAGCAGCCAAGAAGTTCAGAGAGCGGGAGCGCCGCGGTACGAGCAGTACTTC.

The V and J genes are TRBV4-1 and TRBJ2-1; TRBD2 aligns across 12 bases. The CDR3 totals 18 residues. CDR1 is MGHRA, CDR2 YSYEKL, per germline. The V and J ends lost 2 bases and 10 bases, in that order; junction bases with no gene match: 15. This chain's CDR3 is CASSQNEGASGGAREQFF. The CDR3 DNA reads TGCGCCAGCAGCCAAAATGAAGGGGCTAGCGGGGGGGCACGGGAGCAGTTCTTC.

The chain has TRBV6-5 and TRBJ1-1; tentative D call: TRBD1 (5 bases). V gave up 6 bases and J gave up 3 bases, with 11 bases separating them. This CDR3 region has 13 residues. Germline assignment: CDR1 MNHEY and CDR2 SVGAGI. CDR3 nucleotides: TGTGCCAGCAGCCGCCGCAGGGACACTGAAGCTTTCTTT. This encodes CASSRRRDTEAFF.

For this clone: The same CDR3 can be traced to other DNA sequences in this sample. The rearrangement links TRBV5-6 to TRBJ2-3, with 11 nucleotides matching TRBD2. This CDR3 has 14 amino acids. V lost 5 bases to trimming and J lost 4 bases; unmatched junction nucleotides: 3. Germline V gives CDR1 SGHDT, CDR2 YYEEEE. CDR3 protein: CASSPGLAADTQYF. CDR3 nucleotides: TGTGCCAGCAGTCCGGGACTAGCGGCAGATACGCAGTATTTT.

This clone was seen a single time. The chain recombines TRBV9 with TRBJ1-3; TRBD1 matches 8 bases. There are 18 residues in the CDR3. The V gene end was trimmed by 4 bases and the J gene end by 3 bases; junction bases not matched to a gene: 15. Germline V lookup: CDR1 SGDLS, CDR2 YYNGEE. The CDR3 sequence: CASSPRTGMGLGGNTIYF. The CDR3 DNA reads TGTGCCAGCAGCCCACGGACAGGGATGGGGTTGGGTGGAAACACCATATATTTT.

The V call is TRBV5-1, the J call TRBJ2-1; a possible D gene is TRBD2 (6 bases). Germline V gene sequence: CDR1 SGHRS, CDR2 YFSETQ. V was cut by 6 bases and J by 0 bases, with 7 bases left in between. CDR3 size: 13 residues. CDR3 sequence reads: CASNGGSYNEQFF. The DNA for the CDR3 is TGCGCCAGCAACGGGGGCTCCTACAATGAGCAGTTCTTC.

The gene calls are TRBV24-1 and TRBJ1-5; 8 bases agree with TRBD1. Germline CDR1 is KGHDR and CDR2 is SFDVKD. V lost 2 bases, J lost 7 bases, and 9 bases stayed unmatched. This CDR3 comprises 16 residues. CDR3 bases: TGTGCCACCAGTGATTCCTCCAGGGGGCGAGGACAGCCCCAGCATTTT. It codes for CATSDSSRGRGQPQHF.

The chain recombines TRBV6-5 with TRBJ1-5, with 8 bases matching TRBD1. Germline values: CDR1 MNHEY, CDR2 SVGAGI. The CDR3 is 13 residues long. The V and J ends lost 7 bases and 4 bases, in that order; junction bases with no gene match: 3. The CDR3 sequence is CASNYRGNQPQHF. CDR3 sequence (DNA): TGTGCCAGCAACTACAGGGGGAATCAGCCCCAGCATTTT.

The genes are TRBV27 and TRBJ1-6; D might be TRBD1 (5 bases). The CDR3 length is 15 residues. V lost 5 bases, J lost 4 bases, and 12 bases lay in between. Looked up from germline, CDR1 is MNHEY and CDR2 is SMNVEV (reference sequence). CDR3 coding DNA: TGTGCCAGCAGTGGCGGGGCCGTATATAATTCACCCCTCCACTTT. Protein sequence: CASSGGAVYNSPLHF.

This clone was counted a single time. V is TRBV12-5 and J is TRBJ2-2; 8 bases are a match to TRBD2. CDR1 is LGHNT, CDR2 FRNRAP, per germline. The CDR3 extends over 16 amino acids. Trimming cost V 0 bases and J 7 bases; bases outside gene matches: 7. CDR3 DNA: TGTGCTAGTGGTTTGGTACTTAGCGGGAAGGTCGGGGAGCTGTTTTTT. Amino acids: CASGLVLSGKVGELFF.

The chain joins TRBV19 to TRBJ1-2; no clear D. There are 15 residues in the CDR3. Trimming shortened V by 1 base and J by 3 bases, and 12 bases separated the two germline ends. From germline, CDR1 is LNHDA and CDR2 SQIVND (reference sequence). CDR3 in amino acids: CASSIGVSGYYGYTF. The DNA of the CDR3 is TGTGCCAGTAGTATAGGGGTCAGCGGGTACTATGGCTACACCTTC.

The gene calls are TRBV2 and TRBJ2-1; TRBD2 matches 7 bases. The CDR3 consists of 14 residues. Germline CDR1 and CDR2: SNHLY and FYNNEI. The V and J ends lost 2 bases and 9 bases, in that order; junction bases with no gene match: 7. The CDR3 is CASSERWGRGEQFF. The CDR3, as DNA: TGTGCCAGCAGTGAACGTTGGGGGAGGGGTGAGCAGTTCTTC.

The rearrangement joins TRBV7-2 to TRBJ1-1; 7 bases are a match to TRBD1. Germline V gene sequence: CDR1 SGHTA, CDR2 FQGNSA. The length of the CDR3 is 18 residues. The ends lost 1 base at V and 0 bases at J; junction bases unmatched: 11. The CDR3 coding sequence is TGTGCCAGCAGCTTAGAAAGTAACAGGGGTTACCTGAACACTGAAGCTTTCTTT. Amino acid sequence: CASSLESNRGYLNTEAFF.

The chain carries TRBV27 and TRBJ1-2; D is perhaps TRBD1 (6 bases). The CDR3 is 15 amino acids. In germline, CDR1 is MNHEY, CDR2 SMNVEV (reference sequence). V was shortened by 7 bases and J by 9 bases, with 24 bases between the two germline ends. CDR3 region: CASKSPGGPTVSYTF. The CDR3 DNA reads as TGTGCCAGCAAATCCCCGGGGGGCCCTACCGTAAGCTACACCTTC.

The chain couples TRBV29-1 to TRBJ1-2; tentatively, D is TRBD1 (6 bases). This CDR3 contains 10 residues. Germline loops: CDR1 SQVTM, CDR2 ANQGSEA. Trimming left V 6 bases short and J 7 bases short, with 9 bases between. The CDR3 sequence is CSVPGVGYTF. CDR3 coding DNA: TGCAGCGTACCAGGGGTTGGCTACACCTTC. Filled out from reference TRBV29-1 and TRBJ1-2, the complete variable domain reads SAVISQKPSRDICQRGTSLTIQCQVDSQVTMMFWYRQQPGQSLTLIATANQGSEATYESGFVIDKFPISRPNLTFSTLTVSNMSPEDSSIYLCSVPGVGYTFGSGTRLTVV.

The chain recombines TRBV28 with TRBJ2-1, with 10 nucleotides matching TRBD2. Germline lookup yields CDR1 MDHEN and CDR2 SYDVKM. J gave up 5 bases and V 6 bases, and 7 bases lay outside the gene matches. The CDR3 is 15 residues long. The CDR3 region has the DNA TGTGCCAGCAGCCCCTCTAGCGGGGGCCACAATGAGCAGTTCTTC. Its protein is CASSPSSGGHNEQFF.